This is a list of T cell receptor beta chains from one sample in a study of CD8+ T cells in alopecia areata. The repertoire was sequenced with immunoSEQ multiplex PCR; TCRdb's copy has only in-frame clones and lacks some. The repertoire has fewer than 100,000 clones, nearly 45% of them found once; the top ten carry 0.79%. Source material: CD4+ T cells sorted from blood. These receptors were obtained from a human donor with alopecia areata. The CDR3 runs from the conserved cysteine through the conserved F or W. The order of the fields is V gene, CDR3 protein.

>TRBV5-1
CASSLAENQEQFF
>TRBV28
CASSLGGSSYEQYF
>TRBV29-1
CSPRGGSYNEQFF
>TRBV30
CGGRTGSYEQYF
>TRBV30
CAWSVPAVRMNTEAFF
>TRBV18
CASSSRTGGDEQFF
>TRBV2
CASSPDELGNQPQHF
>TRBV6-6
CASSKGTGELFF
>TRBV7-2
CASSLAGTGQNIQYF
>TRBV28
CASSLSVDLGYGYTF
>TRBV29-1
CSAGEGWTGEQYF
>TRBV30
CAWSNSPTDTQYF
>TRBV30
CAWRTQWGGYTF
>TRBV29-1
CSVEGSSGSYEQYF
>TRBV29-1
CSVDEGDGGGTDTQYF
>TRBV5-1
CASGQGAVTEAFF
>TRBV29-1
CSVGGTGEQFF
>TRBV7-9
CASSFSGTGTDTQYF
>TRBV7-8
CASSLRVNQPQHF
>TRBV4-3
CASSLRWNTGELFF
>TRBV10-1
CASSEGGPNIQYF
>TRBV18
CASSPREGTQYF
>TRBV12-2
CASRLVTDSVGEQFF
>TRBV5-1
CASSLISQETQYF
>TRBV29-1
CSVDRGSTDTQYF
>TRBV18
CASSPEGTSYNEQFF
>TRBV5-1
CASSLVRGVNTEAFF
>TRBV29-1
CSVVESTDTQYF
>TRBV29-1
CSVAYRGLGTDTQYF
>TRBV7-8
CASSPRGGDNNQPQHF
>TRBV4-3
CASSQNPGTHYEQYF
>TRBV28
CASSPPGTGTDTQYF
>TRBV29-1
CSVELSRGNQPQHF
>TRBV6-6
CASSSTTYEQYF
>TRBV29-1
CSVESPTNTGELFF
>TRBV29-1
CSATPEPYNEQFF
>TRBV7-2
CASREGLAGDEQYF
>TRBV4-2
CASSQVGQGEGAQYF
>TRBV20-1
CSASGVREQFF
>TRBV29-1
CSVGRLNTEAFF
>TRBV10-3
CAISAMGIEGYTF